This TCR beta chain was documented in a study of T cells after yellow fever vaccination. The V gene lost 2 bases and the J gene lost 6 bases, with 8 bases spanning the gap. The CDR3 is made up of 13 amino acids. Germline V gene lookup returns CDR1 SNHLY and CDR2 FYNNEI. TCRdb reprocessed the 5' RACE reads with MiXCR, giving one entry per CDR3 protein. The data show a few hundred thousand distinct CDR3 sequences, about 15% seen once. This rearrangement joins TRBV2 to TRBJ1-5; D not certain. The specimen was PBMCs, collected less than 6 days after the first yellow fever vaccination. The receptor was derived from a man aged 18-30 years who received the YFV17D yellow fever vaccine. Written as DNA, the CDR3 is TGTGCCAGCAGTGAAATAAAGGGTCAGCCCCAGCATTTT. It translates to CASSEIKGQPQHF.